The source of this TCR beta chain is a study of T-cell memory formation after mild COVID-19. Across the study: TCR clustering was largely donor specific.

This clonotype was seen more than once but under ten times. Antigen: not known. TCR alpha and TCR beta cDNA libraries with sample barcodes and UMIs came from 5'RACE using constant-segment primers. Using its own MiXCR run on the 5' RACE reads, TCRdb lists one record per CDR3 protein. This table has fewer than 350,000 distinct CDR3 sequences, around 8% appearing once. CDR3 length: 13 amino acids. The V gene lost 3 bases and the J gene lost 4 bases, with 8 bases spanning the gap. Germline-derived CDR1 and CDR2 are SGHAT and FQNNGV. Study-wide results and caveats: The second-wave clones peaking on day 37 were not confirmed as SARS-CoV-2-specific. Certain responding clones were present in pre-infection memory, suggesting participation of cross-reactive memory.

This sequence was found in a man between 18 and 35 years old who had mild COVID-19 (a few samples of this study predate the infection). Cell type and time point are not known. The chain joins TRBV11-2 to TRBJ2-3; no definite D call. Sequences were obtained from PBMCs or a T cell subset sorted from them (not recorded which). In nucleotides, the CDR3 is TGTGCCAGCAGCTTTTCCTATGCAGATACGCAGTATTTT. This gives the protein CASSFSYADTQYF. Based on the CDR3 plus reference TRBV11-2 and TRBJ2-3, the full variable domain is EAGVAQSPRYKIIEKRQSVAFWCNPISGHATLYWYQQILGQGPKLLIQFQNNGVVDDSQLPKDRFSAERLKGVDSTLKIQPAKLEDSAVYLCASSFSYADTQYFGPGTRLTVL.